Listed here are 18 T cell receptor beta chains from one sample, sequenced in a study of early T cells in non-severe SARS-CoV-2 infection. TCRdb called the 5' RACE reads again in MiXCR, with one record for every CDR3 protein. The table shows roughly 55,000 distinct CDR3 sequences, with around 14% occurring only once. Specimen: whole blood, collected at baseline. These receptors all come from an adult who was a healthcare worker with PCR-confirmed SARS-CoV-2 infection or an uninfected control (not recorded which).

J is TRBJ2-7 and V is TRBV12-3 or TRBV12-4, with D unresolved. The CDR3 sequence is 13 residues long. The V gene lost 5 bases and the J gene lost 0 bases, with 8 bases spanning the gap. This CDR3 is CASSAEASYEQYF. The CDR3 nucleotides are TGTGCCAGCAGTGCCGAGGCCTCCTACGAGCAGTACTTC.

The chain has TRBV6-6 and TRBJ2-2; the D is unclear. Between the trimmed V and J ends, which lost 0 bases and 6 bases, there was a span of 8 bases. There are 14 residues in the CDR3. CDR1 and CDR2 from the germline V gene are MNHNY and SVGAGI (reference sequence). The DNA of the CDR3 is TGTGCCAGCAGTTACTCGAGCGAGGCCGGGGAGCTGTTTTTT. Protein sequence: CASSYSSEAGELFF.

This clonotype turned up a few times. The chain is built from TRBV4-1 and TRBJ2-7, with D possibly TRBD2 on 5 matching bases. The length of the CDR3 is 14 residues. V dropped 0 bases and J dropped 4 bases, with 10 bases sitting between them. Germline V CDR1 and CDR2: MGHRA, YSYEKL. The CDR3: CASSQEGGLYEQYF. The CDR3 DNA reads as TGCGCCAGCAGCCAAGAAGGAGGACTTTACGAGCAGTACTTC.

The chain uses TRBV24-1 and TRBJ1-5; D may be TRBD1 (5 bases). Per the germline V gene, CDR1 is KGHDR and CDR2 is SFDVKD. CDR3 length equals 15 residues. Trimming cost V 5 bases and J 4 bases, with 14 bases left between them. The CDR3 sequence: CATSATTGGNQPQHF. In nucleotides, the CDR3 is TGTGCCACCAGTGCCACTACAGGAGGGAATCAGCCCCAGCATTTT.

This clonotype was counted between two and nine times. This chain links TRBV27 with TRBJ2-1; TRBD2 agrees at 10 bases. The CDR3 is made up of 17 amino acids. Germline lookup yields CDR1 MNHEY and CDR2 SMNVEV (reference sequence). V lost 6 bases to trimming and J lost 5 bases; unmatched junction nucleotides: 13. In nucleotides, the CDR3 is TGTGCCAGCAGGGCAGGGAAACTAGCGGGGACCAACAATGAGCAGTTCTTC. Its protein is CASRAGKLAGTNNEQFF.

The chain carries TRBV5-1 and TRBJ2-2, with D uncertain. V shed 0 bases and J shed 7 bases, with 13 bases lying between them. The germline gives CDR1 SGHRS, CDR2 YFSETQ. The CDR3 is 15 amino acids. The CDR3 bases are TGCGCCAGCAGCTTGGCCGCGATAGAAGGCGGGGAGCTGTTTTTT. Protein product: CASSLAAIEGGELFF.

J is TRBJ2-5 and V is TRBV28; possible D gene TRBD1, 6 bases. Trimming cost V 7 bases and J 5 bases, with 26 bases left between them. This CDR3 spans 17 amino acids. The germline V gene encodes CDR1 MDHEN and CDR2 SYDVKM. This CDR3 reads CASTPSPWRQVVETQYF. CDR3 nucleotides: TGTGCCAGCACACCATCGCCATGGAGACAGGTCGTCGAGACCCAGTACTTC. The variable domain in full, with the rest retrieved from reference TRBV28 and TRBJ2-5, is DVKVTQSSRYLVKRTGEKVFLECVQDMDHENMFWYRQDPGLGLRLIYFSYDVKMKEKGDIPEGYSVSREKKERFSLILESASTNQTSMYLCASTPSPWRQVVETQYFGPGTRLLVL.

This clonotype was seen only a few times. The V and J genes are TRBV4-1 and TRBJ1-2; possible D gene TRBD1, 6 bases. Germline assignment: CDR1 MGHRA and CDR2 YSYEKL. Trimming stripped 6 bases from V and 2 bases from J, with 10 bases between. This CDR3 is 13 amino acids long. The CDR3, as DNA: TGCGCCAGCAGGGGGGGCAGGAACTATGGCTACACCTTC. This translates into CASRGGRNYGYTF.

This clonotype was found a few times. The chain is built from TRBV11-3 and TRBJ2-1, with TRBD1 identical over 9 bases. In germline, CDR1 is SGHNT, CDR2 YENEEA. The CDR3 has 14 residues. V trimming: 5 bases; J trimming: 7 bases; junction bases outside the gene matches: 6. In nucleotides, the CDR3 is TGTGCCAGCAGCCTAGCCGGACAGGGGAATGAGCAGTTCTTC. Translating it yields CASSLAGQGNEQFF.

This clonotype was observed at least ten times. The chain employs TRBV20-1 and TRBJ2-7; D ambiguous. Germline CDR1 reads DFQATT; CDR2 reads SNEGSKA (reference sequence). The CDR3 covers 12 residues. Trimming removed 8 bases from V and 4 bases from J, with 15 bases in between. CDR3 region: CSQIPPGYEQYF. CDR3 DNA sequence: TGCAGTCAGATTCCCCCCGGATACGAGCAGTACTTC.

Written as DNA, the CDR3 is TGTGCCAGCAGTTACTCTCCGGGGGGCAACTATGGCTACACCTTC. It is translated as CASSYSPGGNYGYTF. The chain recombines TRBV6-5 with TRBJ1-2, with D maybe TRBD1 (6 bases). CDR1 is MNHEY, CDR2 SVGAGI, per germline. CDR3 length: 15 residues. Trimming pared 0 bases from V and 2 bases from J, leaving 10 bases between.

This clonotype was found a few times. V and J are TRBV20-1 and TRBJ2-3; D possibly corresponds to TRBD1 (6 bases). The V end was cut by 6 bases, the J end by 1 base, with 11 bases between. CDR3 length: 13 amino acids. Germline V lookup: CDR1 DFQATT, CDR2 SNEGSKA (reference sequence). CDR3 nucleotide sequence: TGCAGTGCACAGGGATACGGCACAGATACGCAGTATTTT. It encodes CSAQGYGTDTQYF.

The J gene is TRBJ2-7, the V gene TRBV20-1; D is perhaps TRBD2 (5 bases). V lost 5 bases and J lost 2, with 16 bases in between. The CDR3 runs 14 residues. Looked up from germline, CDR1 is DFQATT and CDR2 is SNEGSKA (reference sequence). The DNA of the CDR3 is TGCAGTGCTCACCTCATACTAGATACCTACGAGCAGTACTTC. As protein: CSAHLILDTYEQYF.

This chain links TRBV7-9 with TRBJ2-3; TRBD2 agrees at 8 bases. Trimming took 8 bases from V and 2 from J; bases not matched to a gene: 3. Germline V CDR1 and CDR2: SEHNR, FQNEAQ (reference sequence). CDR3 size: 13 residues. The CDR3: CASQRGTTDTQYF. The CDR3 coding sequence is TGTGCCAGCCAGCGGGGGACCACAGATACGCAGTATTTT.

This clonotype was counted many times. The chain carries TRBV29-1 and TRBJ1-4, with 11 bases lining up with TRBD1. J lost 8 bases, V lost 0 bases, and 2 bases had no gene match. The germline CDR1 and CDR2 sequences are SQVTM and ANQGSEA. The CDR3 extends over 14 amino acids. DNA for the CDR3: TGCAGCGTTGAAGACGGGACAGGGGGGGAAAAACTGTTTTTT. It encodes CSVEDGTGGEKLFF.

This clonotype was observed a few times. The CDR3 protein is CASSLWTSTSTDTQYF. In DNA, the CDR3 is TGTGCCAGCAGTCTCTGGACTAGCACATCCACAGATACGCAGTATTTT. This chain joins TRBV28 and TRBJ2-3; 8 bases map to TRBD2. Germline V gene lookup returns CDR1 MDHEN and CDR2 SYDVKM. The CDR3 is 16 amino acids. The V segment lost 5 bases and the J segment 2 bases; nucleotides outside the gene matches: 9.

This clonotype was observed a few times. The chain has TRBV6-6 and TRBJ2-7; 9 positions match TRBD1. This CDR3 region has 15 residues. From germline, CDR1 is MNHNY and CDR2 SVGAGI (reference sequence). V was pared by 5 bases and J by 5 bases, with 10 bases of the junction left unmatched. The CDR3 sequence is CASSQPGQGFHEQYF. In DNA form, the CDR3 reads TGTGCCAGCAGTCAGCCGGGACAGGGATTCCACGAGCAGTACTTC.

The chain carries TRBV6-2 or TRBV6-3 and TRBJ1-2, with D perhaps matching TRBD1 (5 bases). Germline-derived CDR1 and CDR2 are MNHEY and SVGEGT. This CDR3 comprises 13 residues. V was pared by 7 bases and J by 6 bases, with 15 bases between. CDR3 nucleotide sequence: TGTGCCAGCACGGATGTAGGAGGGGATGGCTACACCTTC. Translation gives CASTDVGGDGYTF.